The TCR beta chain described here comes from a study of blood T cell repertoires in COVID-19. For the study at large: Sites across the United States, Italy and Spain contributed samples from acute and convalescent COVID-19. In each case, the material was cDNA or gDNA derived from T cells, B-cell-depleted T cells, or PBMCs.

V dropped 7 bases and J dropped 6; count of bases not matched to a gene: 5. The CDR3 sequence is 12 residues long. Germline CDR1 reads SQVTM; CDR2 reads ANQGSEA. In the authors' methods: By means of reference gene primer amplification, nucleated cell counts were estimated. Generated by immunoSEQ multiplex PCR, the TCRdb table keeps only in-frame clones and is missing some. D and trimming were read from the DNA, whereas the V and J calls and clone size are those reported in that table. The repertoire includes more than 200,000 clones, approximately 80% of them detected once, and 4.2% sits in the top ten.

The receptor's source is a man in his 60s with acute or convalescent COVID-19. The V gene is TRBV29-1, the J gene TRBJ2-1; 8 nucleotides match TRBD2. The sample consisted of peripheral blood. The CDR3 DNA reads TGCAGCGCCTCGGGACTAGTCAATGAGCAGTTCTTC. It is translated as CSASGLVNEQFF.